This entry describes one T cell receptor (beta chain). It lacks a known antigen. The input lacks base qualities; no much larger clone sits a single base away. Looking up the germline V gene yields CDR1 MNHEY and CDR2 SVGEGT. Including cysteine and phenylalanine, the CDR3 has 11 amino acids. Kept here is only the CDR3 DNA, which spans 33 bases and is read in frame from base 1. A distance of 7 bases separates the germline ends of V and J, which lose 6 bases and 4 bases respectively. This specimen's treatment or condition label, per the study, means: in vitro stimulation with specific CMV peptide epitopes to enrich CMV-specific T cells. This sample is drawn from a study of T cell repertoires in cytomegalovirus infection (dated by TCRdb to about 2019). Turning to the overall study: The peptide stimulations were aimed at well-studied HLA-B-restricted epitopes as well as recently identified HLA-C-restricted CMV epitopes, whose presentation resists viral immunomodulation. Donor HLA type was relevant to the analysis, because carriage of CMV infection together with the matching HLA type was indicated by public TCR beta signatures. Paper-wide results and their limitations: Cumulative frequency of public TCR beta family members discriminated carriers of CMV infection plus the relevant HLA type in this cohort and an independent approximately 340-donor cohort. The ex vivo response was dominated by HLA-C-restricted CMV-specific TCR beta clonotypes, which also provided the single most frequent clonotype in two of eight donors.

Sequencing instrument: Illumina HiSeq 1500. TCRdb passed the public sequencing reads through fastp at Q25 and MiXCR, retaining productive beta sequences. One record per CDR3 amino acid sequence lists the most common genes and DNA. This sample comprises approximately 89,000 distinct CDR3 sequences, roughly a quarter of them detected only once. The top ten clones comprise approximately 48% of the sample. The TCR originated in a human donor in good health (CMV status not recorded). Some clones in this sample may be carry-over from other donors' samples. The sequence is built from TRBV6-2 or TRBV6-3 and TRBJ2-7; TRBD2 is possibly the D segment (5 matching bases). Sample: CD8+ T cells from cultured PBMCs, taken from culture after CMV antigen stimulation. The sequenced DNA is TGTGCCAGCAGGACTACGTACGAGCAGTACTTC. Translation gives CASRTTYEQYF.